These 21 T cell receptor beta chains came from one sample sequenced in a study of spatial heterogeneity in lung cancer. Study-level points and caveats: For expanded intratumoral alpha and beta TCRs, counts tracked tumor mutation counts.

TCRdb reanalysed the 5' RACE reads using MiXCR and keeps one entry per CDR3 protein. The sample records approximately 6,900 distinct CDR3 sequences, about 12% being singletons. For these receptors, no antigen is known. Time point given: sample taken at primary tumor resection. The sequencing here drew on lung tumor tissue, taken at surgery. These receptors were obtained from a male donor with early-stage non-small cell lung cancer.

This clonotype was found many times. The gene calls are TRBV15 and TRBJ2-5; 12 bases are shared with TRBD2. The CDR3 has 14 residues. Unmatched junction bases numbered 6, after V lost 8 bases and J lost 5 bases. CDR1 LNHNV and CDR2 YYDKDF come from the germline V gene (reference sequence). The CDR3 is CATRGLAGFETQYF. DNA for the CDR3: TGTGCCACCCGCGGACTAGCGGGATTTGAGACCCAGTACTTC.

This clonotype has just a few counts. The chain links TRBV25-1 to TRBJ2-5; 8 bases line up with TRBD2. The CDR3 loop spans 15 amino acids. Unmatched junction bases numbered 6, after V lost 4 bases and J lost 2 bases. In germline, CDR1 is MGHDK, CDR2 SYGVNS. Here the CDR3 reads CASSATSGPQETQYF. The CDR3 region has the DNA TGTGCCAGCAGTGCCACTAGCGGCCCACAAGAGACCCAGTACTTC.

There are many counts of this clonotype. The V call is TRBV20-1, the J call TRBJ2-4, with a possible D match to TRBD1 (6 bases). V lost 0 bases and J lost 6, with 15 bases in between. Germline V gene data show CDR1 as DFQATT and CDR2 as SNEGSKA (reference sequence). There are 15 residues in the CDR3. The CDR3 nucleotides are TGCAGTGCTAGAGATCCTGGAGGACAGACAAACATTCAGTACTTC. It encodes CSARDPGGQTNIQYF.

This clonotype was recorded at least ten times. The chain links TRBV5-1 to TRBJ2-6; D is ambiguous. The germline V and J ends were trimmed by 7 bases and 0 bases, with 11 bases remaining between them. This CDR3 contains 15 residues. Germline V gene lookup returns CDR1 SGHRS and CDR2 YFSETQ. CDR3 loop: CASSGYSSGANVLTF. Here the CDR3 DNA reads TGCGCCAGCTCCGGATATAGCTCTGGGGCCAACGTCCTGACTTTC.

This clonotype was observed a few times. The rearrangement joins TRBV6-2 or TRBV6-3 to TRBJ1-5; maybe TRBD1 (5 bases). V lost 8 bases, J lost 6 bases, and 17 bases lay in between. The V gene's germline CDR1 is MNHEY and CDR2 SVGEGT. This CDR3 has 14 residues. As DNA, the CDR3 is TGTGCCAGCTTCCAGGGAGGACTCAGTCAGCCCCAGCATTTT. Protein: CASFQGGLSQPQHF.

This clonotype occurred a few times. The chain couples TRBV5-5 to TRBJ1-1, with 8 bases matching TRBD1. Trimming took 2 bases from V and 0 from J; bases not matched to a gene: 3. There are 15 residues in the CDR3. Germline V CDR1 and CDR2: SGHKS, YYEKEE (reference sequence). CDR3 residues: CASSLRTGLNTEAFF. The CDR3 DNA reads as TGTGCCAGCAGCTTAAGGACAGGGTTGAACACTGAAGCTTTCTTT.

As to this clonotype: This could be a read error, since a much larger clone is one nucleotide away. The CDR3 DNA follows: TGTCCCAGCAGTTTTGGACTAGCGGGAGGCCCCCCCCCGGAGCAGTTCTTC. Its protein product is CPSSFGLAGGPPPEQFF. This chain connects TRBV12-3 or TRBV12-4 to TRBJ2-1; 14 bases line up with TRBD2. The CDR3 has 17 amino acids.

This clonotype counts as large. The chain recombines TRBV29-1 with TRBJ1-2; TRBD1 matches at 9 bases. Germline lookup yields CDR1 SQVTM and CDR2 ANQGSEA. The CDR3 covers 16 residues. Germline trimming cut 0 bases from V and 1 base from J; bases unmatched to any gene: 6. This CDR3 reads CSVEDQGTGINYGYTF. The CDR3 region has the DNA TGCAGCGTTGAAGATCAGGGGACAGGGATTAACTATGGCTACACCTTC.

By share of the sample, this clonotype is medium-sized. This chain uses TRBV13 with TRBJ2-2; 11 bases fit TRBD2. This CDR3 contains 18 residues. Trimming at V came to 4 bases and at J to 5 bases, leaving 12 bases not matched to a gene. Germline V lookup: CDR1 PRHDT, CDR2 FYEKMQ (reference sequence). The CDR3 spells CASSSKKLSGRVTGELFF. The CDR3 nucleotides are TGTGCCAGCAGCTCGAAGAAGCTTAGCGGGAGGGTGACCGGGGAGCTGTTTTTT.

This clonotype occurred a few times. The chain couples TRBV7-1 to TRBJ2-5; possibly TRBD2 for D (5 bases). TRBV7-1 has ORF status, its function being uncertain. V shed 3 bases and J shed 3 bases, with 8 bases lying between them. CDR3 length: 13 residues. The CDR3, as DNA: TGTGCCAGCAGCTCGGGAGTCGAAGAGACCCAGTACTTC. It codes for CASSSGVEETQYF.

This clonotype appeared many times. This chain uses TRBV6-6 with TRBJ2-2; 7 nucleotides line up with TRBD1. Losses at the gene ends were 2 bases for V and 0 bases for J; bases not matched to a gene: 6. Germline V gives CDR1 MNHNY, CDR2 SVGAGI (reference sequence). This CDR3 contains 17 residues. The CDR3 reads CASSYRQGQTNTGELFF. The CDR3 region has the DNA TGTGCCAGCAGTTACAGACAGGGACAGACGAACACCGGGGAGCTGTTTTTT.

In its sample, this clonotype was seen a few times. V usage is TRBV4-2 and J usage is TRBJ2-1; 13 bases match TRBD2. Germline lookup yields CDR1 LGHNA and CDR2 YNFKEQ. The CDR3 totals 18 residues. Losses at the gene ends were 3 bases for V and 8 bases for J; bases not matched to a gene: 13. The CDR3 loop reads CASSQETSGRAVFYEQFF. Written as DNA, the CDR3 is TGTGCCAGCAGCCAGGAAACTAGCGGGAGGGCCGTATTCTATGAGCAGTTCTTC.

This clonotype ranks as large (0.1 to 1%). This chain links TRBV12-3 or TRBV12-4 with TRBJ2-7; TRBD2 matches at 14 bases. This CDR3 has 16 amino acids. J gave up 5 bases and V 6 bases, and 9 bases lay outside the gene matches. CDR3 in amino acids: CASRWGLAGADNEQYF. In DNA, the CDR3 is TGTGCCAGCAGGTGGGGACTAGCGGGAGCCGACAACGAGCAGTACTTC.

This clonotype was seen a handful of times. V is TRBV4-3 and J is TRBJ1-4, with no clear D. Germline V gene data show CDR1 as LGHNA and CDR2 as YSLEER. Trimming left V 0 bases short and J 8 bases short, with 13 bases between. The CDR3 has 15 residues. The CDR3 loop reads CASSQDTWVEEKLFF. The CDR3 DNA reads TGCGCCAGCAGCCAAGATACATGGGTGGAGGAAAAACTGTTTTTT.

The rearrangement uses TRBV20-1 and TRBJ2-2; 8 nucleotides match TRBD1. This CDR3 comprises 14 residues. The germline V gene encodes CDR1 DFQATT and CDR2 SNEGSKA (reference sequence). V trimming: 6 bases; J trimming: 6 bases; junction bases outside the gene matches: 9. CDR3 sequence: CSAPSGQAAGELFF. The CDR3 bases are TGCAGTGCGCCCTCGGGACAGGCCGCCGGGGAGCTGTTTTTT.

This clonotype is deemed medium-sized. This chain connects TRBV10-3 to TRBJ2-3; 11 positions agree with TRBD2. The germline gives CDR1 ENHRY, CDR2 SYGVKD. Trimming removed 6 bases from V and 6 bases from J; junction bases left unmatched: 14. CDR3 length equals 17 residues. The CDR3 bases are TGTGCCATCAGAGAACTCGCGGGACTAGCGGAGCAGGATACGCAGTATTTT. Protein sequence: CAIRELAGLAEQDTQYF.

In its sample, this clonotype is medium-sized (0.01 to 0.1%). This chain uses TRBV20-1 with TRBJ2-1, with 7 bases that match TRBD2. CDR3 length: 15 amino acids. V lost 3 bases to trimming and J lost 5 bases; unmatched junction nucleotides: 10. CDR1 and CDR2 (germline): DFQATT, SNEGSKA (reference sequence). The CDR3 region is CSASHLAEGDNEQFF. CDR3 nucleotide sequence: TGCAGTGCTAGCCACCTAGCGGAGGGAGACAATGAGCAGTTCTTC.

The rearrangement uses TRBV7-2 and TRBJ2-7, with TRBD1 matching 10 bases. The germline CDR1 and CDR2 sequences are SGHTA and FQGNSA. The V gene end was trimmed by 2 bases and the J gene end by 3 bases; junction bases not matched to a gene: 4. The CDR3 contains 15 residues. CDR3 loop: CASSLKGQGFYEQYF. CDR3 nucleotides: TGTGCCAGCAGCTTAAAGGGACAGGGGTTCTACGAGCAGTACTTC.

This clonotype was recorded many times. This chain connects TRBV20-1 to TRBJ1-4, with a tentative D call TRBD1 (6 bases). Per the germline V gene, CDR1 is DFQATT and CDR2 is SNEGSKA (reference sequence). This CDR3 spans 12 amino acids. Trimming took 4 bases from V and 8 from J, leaving 11 bases between them. The CDR3 protein is CSANQGKEKLFF. The DNA of the CDR3 is TGCAGTGCTAACCAGGGGAAAGAAAAACTGTTTTTT.

This clonotype came up many times. This chain joins TRBV20-1 and TRBJ1-1; D is possibly TRBD1 (5 bases). Germline V gives CDR1 DFQATT, CDR2 SNEGSKA (reference sequence). V shed 3 bases and J shed 6 bases, with 20 bases lying between them. This CDR3 region has 15 residues. The CDR3 spells CSASEGSRYNPEAFF. CDR3 bases: TGCAGTGCTAGTGAGGGGTCAAGGTATAACCCTGAAGCTTTCTTT.

In this sample, this clonotype turned up many times. The V gene is TRBV11-2, the J gene TRBJ2-2; the D gene is possibly TRBD2 (5 bases). CDR3 length equals 13 residues. Germline CDR1 and CDR2: SGHAT and FQNNGV. The V gene lost 0 bases and the J gene lost 7 bases, with 6 bases spanning the gap. CDR3 in DNA: TGTGCCAGCAGCTTAGATCGGGACGGGGAGCTGTTTTTT. Translated: CASSLDRDGELFF.